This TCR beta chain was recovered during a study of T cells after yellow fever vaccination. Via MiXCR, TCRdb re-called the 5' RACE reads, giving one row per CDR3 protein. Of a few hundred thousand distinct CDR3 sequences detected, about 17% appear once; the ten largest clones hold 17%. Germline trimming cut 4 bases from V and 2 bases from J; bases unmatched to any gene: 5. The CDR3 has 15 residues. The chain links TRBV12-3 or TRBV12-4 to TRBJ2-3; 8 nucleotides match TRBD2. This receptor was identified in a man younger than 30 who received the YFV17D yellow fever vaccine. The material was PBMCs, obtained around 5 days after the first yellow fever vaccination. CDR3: CASSSTSDNTDTQYF. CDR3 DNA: TGTGCCAGCAGTTCGACTAGCGATAACACAGATACGCAGTATTTT.